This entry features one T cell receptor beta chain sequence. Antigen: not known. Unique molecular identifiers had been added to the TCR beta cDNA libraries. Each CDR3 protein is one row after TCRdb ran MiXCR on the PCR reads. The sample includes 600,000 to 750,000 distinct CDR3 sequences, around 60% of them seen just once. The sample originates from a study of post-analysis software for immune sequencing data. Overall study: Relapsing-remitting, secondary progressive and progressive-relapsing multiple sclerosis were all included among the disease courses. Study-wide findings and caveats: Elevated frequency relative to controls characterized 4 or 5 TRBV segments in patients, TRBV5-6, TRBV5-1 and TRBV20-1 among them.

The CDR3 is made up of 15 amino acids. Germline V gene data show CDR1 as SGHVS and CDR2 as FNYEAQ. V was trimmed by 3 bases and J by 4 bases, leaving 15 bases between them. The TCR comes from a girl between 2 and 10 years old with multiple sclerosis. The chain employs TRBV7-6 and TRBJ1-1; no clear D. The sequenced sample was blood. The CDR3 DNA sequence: TGTGCCAGCAGCTTGACGGTGGGTGGGAGCACTGAAGCTTTCTTT. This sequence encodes CASSLTVGGSTEAFF.